One TCR beta chain is described in this entry. Data came from immunoSEQ multiplex PCR; TCRdb stores just in-frame clones and leaves some out. The profile shows some 21,000 clones, 50% to 65% of them singletons. This sample was included in a study of graft-versus-host responses after intestinal transplantation. The CDR3 consists of 13 residues. J gave up 6 bases and V 5 bases, and 3 bases lay outside the gene matches. Germline CDR1 and CDR2: MDHEN and SYDVKM. The sample in question was alloreactive CD4+ T cells from a mixed lymphocyte reaction culture, obtained before intestinal transplant. Subset meaning: CFSE-low proliferating T cells sorted from approximately 6-day pre-transplant mixed lymphocyte reaction (GvH or HvG direction). This rearrangement joins TRBV28 to TRBJ2-1; 8 bases agree with TRBD1. The sequence was obtained from a human patient who received an intestinal transplant. The CDR3, as DNA: TGTGCCAGCAGTATAACAGGGGGCAATGAGCAGTTCTTC. It encodes CASSITGGNEQFF.